Sequencing of this T cell receptor (beta chain) was carried out in a study of long-term antiretroviral therapy in people with HIV. Study summary: When the earliest samples were collected, ART was typically delayed until CD4 counts fell. Study-wide points: Transplant-donor-level diversity was not reached after ART, though diversity increased. Drawn between the mid-2000s and the late 2010s, the blood was possibly obtained under older ART regimens.

V shed 5 bases and J 5 bases; nucleotides not matched to a gene: 10. Looked up from germline, CDR1 is SGHVS and CDR2 is FNYEAQ. The length of the CDR3 is 15 residues. They ran version v3.0 of the immunoSEQ assay at survey level. Sequencing was directed toward 40,000-50,000 T-cell genomes in each sample. This table comes from immunoSEQ multiplex PCR, and its TCRdb copy is limited to in-frame clones, with some not included. The repertoire holds over 15,000 clones, roughly 95% seen once, with approximately 1.4% in the top ten. As concerns this clone: What it binds is unknown.

Sequenced material: unsorted PBMCs, taken 10 to 12 years after starting antiretroviral therapy. The TCR was taken from a man aged 25 to 45 with HIV. The rearrangement joins TRBV7-6 to TRBJ2-5; 8 bases align to TRBD2. The CDR3 DNA follows: TGTGCCAGCAGCCGCACCGGGGGGGGTGGGGAGACCCAGTACTTC. It specifies CASSRTGGGGETQYF.